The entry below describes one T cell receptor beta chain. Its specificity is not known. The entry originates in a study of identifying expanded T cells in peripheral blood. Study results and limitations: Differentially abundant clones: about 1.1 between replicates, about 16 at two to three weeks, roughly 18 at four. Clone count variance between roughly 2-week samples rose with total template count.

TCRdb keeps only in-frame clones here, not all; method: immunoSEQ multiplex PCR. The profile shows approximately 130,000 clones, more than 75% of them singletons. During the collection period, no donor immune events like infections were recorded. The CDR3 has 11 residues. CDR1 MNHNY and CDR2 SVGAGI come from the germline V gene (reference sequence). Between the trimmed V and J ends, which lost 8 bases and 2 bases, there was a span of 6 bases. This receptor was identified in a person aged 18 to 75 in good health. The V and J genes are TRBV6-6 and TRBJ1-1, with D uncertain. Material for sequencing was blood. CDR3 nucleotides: TGTGCCAGCGACGGTAACACTGAAGCTTTCTTT. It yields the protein CASDGNTEAFF.